This entry lists 7 T cell receptor beta chains sequenced from one sample in a study of blood T cell repertoires in COVID-19. The repertoire was sequenced with immunoSEQ multiplex PCR; TCRdb's copy has only in-frame clones and lacks some. The sample lists around 400,000 clones, approximately 91% occurring once. Sequenced input: PBMCs or T cells enriched from blood (not recorded which). The source of these receptors is a woman between 18 and 30 years old who had been exposed to COVID-19.

This chain connects TRBV14 to TRBJ1-3; tentative D call: TRBD1 (5 bases). From germline, CDR1 is SGHDN and CDR2 FVKESK. This CDR3 is 14 amino acids long. The ends were cut back, 2 bases at V and 2 bases at J, with 7 bases in the middle. The CDR3 is CASSQQGTGNTIYF. Written as DNA, the CDR3 is TGTGCCAGCAGCCAACAGGGAACTGGAAACACCATATATTTT.

CDR3 sequence: CAWSATRIAKNIQYF. CDR3 bases: TGTGCCTGGAGCGCAACAAGAATAGCCAAAAACATTCAGTACTTC. The genes are TRBV30 and TRBJ2-4, with unresolved D. The CDR3 consists of 15 residues. Trimming left V 3 bases short and J 0 bases short, with 12 bases between. Germline V gives CDR1 GTSNPN, CDR2 SVGIG (reference sequence).

The chain couples TRBV4-1 to TRBJ2-7, with 10 bases aligning to TRBD1. V shed 3 bases and J 6 bases; nucleotides not matched to a gene: 5. This CDR3 is built from 14 residues. Germline V gene sequence: CDR1 MGHRA, CDR2 YSYEKL. The CDR3: CASSQSDRGIEQYF. The CDR3 coding sequence is TGCGCCAGCAGCCAGTCGGACAGGGGGATCGAGCAGTACTTC.

The chain uses TRBV7-2 and TRBJ2-5, with unresolved D. Germline V gives CDR1 SGHTA, CDR2 FQGNSA. V lost 1 base to trimming and J lost 1 base, with 10 bases between them. The CDR3 contains 15 residues. As DNA, the CDR3 is TGTGCCAGCAGCTTAGAACCGGGTAGCCAAGAGACCCAGTACTTC. Encoded protein: CASSLEPGSQETQYF.

The V and J genes are TRBV5-4 and TRBJ2-1; TRBD2 matches at 14 bases. Germline V gene sequence: CDR1 SGHNT, CDR2 YYREEE (reference sequence). Germline trimming cut 5 bases from V and 9 bases from J; bases unmatched to any gene: 19. The CDR3 sequence is 19 residues long. The chain's CDR3 is CASRHRTVPGTSGRGEQFF. Here the CDR3 DNA reads TGTGCCAGCAGGCATCGTACAGTCCCCGGGACTAGCGGGAGAGGTGAGCAGTTCTTC. The full variable domain, completed using reference TRBV5-4 and TRBJ2-1, is ETGVTQSPTHLIKTRGQQVTLRCSSQSGHNTVSWYQQALGQGPQFIFQYYREEENGRGNFPPRFSGLQFPNYSSELNVNALELDDSALYLCASRHRTVPGTSGRGEQFFGPGTRLTVL.

This chain uses TRBV19 with TRBJ1-2; D remains ambiguous. Trimming left V 6 bases short and J 6 bases short, with 23 bases between. This CDR3 comprises 16 residues. Germline V gene sequence: CDR1 LNHDA, CDR2 SQIVND (reference sequence). Here the CDR3 DNA reads TGTGCCAGTAGCACTTGGCTGCTGGACGGGAGAAATGGCTACACCTTC. Its protein is CASSTWLLDGRNGYTF.

The chain's CDR3 is CASRLTGRNTEAFF. In DNA, the CDR3 is TGTGCCAGCAGACTGACAGGGAGGAACACTGAAGCTTTCTTT. The rearrangement links TRBV5-8 to TRBJ1-1, with 7 bases identical to TRBD1. V was pared by 5 bases and J by 1 base, with 5 bases of the junction left unmatched. Germline assignment: CDR1 SGHTS and CDR2 YDEGEE. There are 14 residues in the CDR3.